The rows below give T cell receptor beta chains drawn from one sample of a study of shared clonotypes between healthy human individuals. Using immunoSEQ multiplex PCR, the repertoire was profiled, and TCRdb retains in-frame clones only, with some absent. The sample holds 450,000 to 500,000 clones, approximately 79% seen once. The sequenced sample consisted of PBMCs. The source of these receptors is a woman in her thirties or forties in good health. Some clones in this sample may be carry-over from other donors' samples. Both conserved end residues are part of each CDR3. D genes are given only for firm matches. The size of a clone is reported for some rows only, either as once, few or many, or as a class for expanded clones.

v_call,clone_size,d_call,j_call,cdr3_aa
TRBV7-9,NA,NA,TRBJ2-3,CAILGVVDTQYF
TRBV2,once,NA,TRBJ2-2,CASGSGQSNTGELFF
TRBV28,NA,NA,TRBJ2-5,CASSLQWQKTQYF
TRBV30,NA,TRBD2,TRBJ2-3,CAWIPSGSTDTQYF
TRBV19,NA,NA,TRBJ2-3,CASSIGTDTQYF
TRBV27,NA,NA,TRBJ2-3,CASSRGQWGTDTQYF
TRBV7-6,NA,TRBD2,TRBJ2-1,CASTLRAGERYNEQFF
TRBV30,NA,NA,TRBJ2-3,CAWSVGGDTQYF
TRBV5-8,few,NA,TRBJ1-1,CAPQPRANEAFF
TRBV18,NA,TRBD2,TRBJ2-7,CASSPLASGYEQYF
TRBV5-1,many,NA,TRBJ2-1,CASSLDYPTINEQFF
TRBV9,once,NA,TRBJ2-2,CASSVRGSGELFF
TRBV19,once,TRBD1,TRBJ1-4,CASTRDSIATNEKLFF
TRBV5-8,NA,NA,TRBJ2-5,CASSSHRSRETQYF
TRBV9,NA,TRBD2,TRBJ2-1,CASSVAGLAGGRDEQFF
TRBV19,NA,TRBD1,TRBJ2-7,CASSLGQGGSYEQYF
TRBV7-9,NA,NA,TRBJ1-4,CASSFASTSAEKLFF
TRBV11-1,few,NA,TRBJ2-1,CASSPTQLNEQFF
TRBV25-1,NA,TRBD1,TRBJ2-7,CASSVGWDRGPSYEQYF
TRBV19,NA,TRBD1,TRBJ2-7,CASRGDRGVNEQYF
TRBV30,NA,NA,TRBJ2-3,CAWSRVEKGTDTQYF
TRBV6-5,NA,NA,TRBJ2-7,CASSYSDTAYEQYF
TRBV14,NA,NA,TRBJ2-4,CASSTGGRFQYF
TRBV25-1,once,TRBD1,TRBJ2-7,CASSAGDRGSYEQYF
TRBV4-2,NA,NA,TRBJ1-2,CASSLEGGSYGYTF
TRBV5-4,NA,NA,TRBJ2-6,CASSLGPTGRSGANVLTF
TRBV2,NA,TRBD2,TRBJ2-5,CATRAGGSQETQYF
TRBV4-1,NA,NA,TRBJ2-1,CASSQTHPGEINEQFF
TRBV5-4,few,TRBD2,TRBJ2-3,CASSFSGVTDTQYF
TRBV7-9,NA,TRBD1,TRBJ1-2,CASSLVDRGNYGYTF
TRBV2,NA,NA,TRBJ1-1,CASSAGIDSEAFF
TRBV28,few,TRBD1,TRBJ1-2,CASSLDRNYGYTF
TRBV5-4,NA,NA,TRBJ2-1,CASSQRGPHNEQFF
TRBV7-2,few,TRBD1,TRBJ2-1,CASSLGQGPYNEQFF
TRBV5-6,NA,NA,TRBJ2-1,CASSGTFYNEQFF
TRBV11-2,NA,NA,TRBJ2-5,CASSSGETQYF
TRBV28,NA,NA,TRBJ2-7,CASKGPGMEIRDEQYF
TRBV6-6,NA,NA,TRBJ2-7,CASSSGGFGGVHEQYF
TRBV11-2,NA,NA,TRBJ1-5,CASSLDSGLSQPQHF
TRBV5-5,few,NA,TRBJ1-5,CASSTRQERQPQHF